These 20 T cell receptor beta chains came from one sample sequenced in a study of T cell responses to AZD1222 COVID-19 vaccine. Clones were sequenced by immunoSEQ multiplex PCR, and TCRdb holds only the in-frame ones, with some missing. The sample shows 100,000 to 150,000 clones, 80% to 90% of them seen only once. This material consisted of peripheral blood, taken on day 0 of AZD1222 vaccination. These TCRs come from an adult in good health.

The chain combines TRBV6-4 with TRBJ2-2; tentatively, D is TRBD2 (6 bases). This CDR3 spans 15 amino acids. Trimming cost V 6 bases and J 6 bases, with 17 bases left between them. Per germline, CDR1 MRHNA and CDR2 SNTAGT. CDR3 sequence: CASSLLANGAGELFF. CDR3 nucleotide sequence: TGTGCCAGCAGCCTACTAGCCAACGGCGCCGGGGAGCTGTTTTTT.

CDR3 DNA: TGTGCCAGCAGCTTGGTGGCGACACCCCTCCACTTT. Protein: CASSLVATPLHF. The chain combines TRBV5-6 with TRBJ1-6; D is unresolved. The CDR3 has 12 residues. V shed 0 bases and J shed 11 bases, with 6 bases lying between them. The germline V gene has CDR1 SGHDT and CDR2 YYEEEE.

V gene TRBV6-5 combines with J gene TRBJ1-2, with D hard to call. V was cut by 0 bases and J by 6 bases, with 11 bases left in between. There are 14 residues in the CDR3. Per germline, CDR1 MNHEY and CDR2 SVGAGI. The CDR3 sequence is CASSYSTVSHGYTF. Written as DNA, the CDR3 is TGTGCCAGCAGTTACTCGACGGTCAGTCATGGCTACACCTTC.

The CDR3 DNA is TGTGCCAGCAGCGGGCGCAGGGTCGGCTATGGCTACACCTTC. It is translated as CASSGRRVGYGYTF. The rearrangement links TRBV13 to TRBJ1-2; a weak D match, TRBD1 (5 bases). There are 14 residues in the CDR3. The ends were cut back, 5 bases at V and 4 bases at J, with 14 bases in the middle. Germline CDR1 reads PRHDT; CDR2 reads FYEKMQ (reference sequence).

This chain joins TRBV6-5 and TRBJ2-4, with D possibly matching TRBD2 (6 bases). V gave up 7 bases and J gave up 16 bases, with 20 bases separating them. The CDR3 has 12 amino acids. Germline loops: CDR1 MNHEY, CDR2 SVGAGI. CDR3 residues: CASTQEASVLYF. The CDR3 region has the DNA TGTGCCAGCACCCAAGAGGCTAGCGTTCTCTACTTC.

The rearrangement joins TRBV25-1 to TRBJ1-2, with D perhaps matching TRBD1 (6 bases). Germline CDR1 is MGHDK and CDR2 is SYGVNS. CDR3 length: 14 residues. With 4 bases removed from V and 6 bases from J, the gap between germline ends came to 15 bases. CDR3: CASSASPGDNGYTF. CDR3 DNA sequence: TGTGCCAGCAGTGCTTCCCCAGGGGATAATGGCTACACCTTC.

This chain joins TRBV19 and TRBJ2-7; D may be TRBD1 (5 bases). The CDR3 contains 14 residues. Germline CDR1 is LNHDA and CDR2 is SQIVND (reference sequence). Deletions cut 6 bases from V and 5 bases from J, with 17 bases between. This chain's CDR3 is CASREVAGLHEQYF. CDR3 nucleotides: TGTGCCAGTAGAGAAGTGGCAGGGCTCCACGAGCAGTACTTC.

The chain employs TRBV7-9 and TRBJ2-2; weak D call: TRBD2 (6 bases). The CDR3 covers 14 residues. V shed 4 bases and J shed 2 bases, with 8 bases lying between them. Germline V lookup: CDR1 SEHNR, CDR2 FQNEAQ (reference sequence). CDR3 sequence: CASSSTSNTGELFF. The CDR3 DNA reads as TGTGCCAGCAGCTCGACTAGTAACACCGGGGAGCTGTTTTTT.

The rearrangement links TRBV10-3 to TRBJ2-1, with 7 nucleotides matching TRBD1. Trimming took 3 bases from V and 5 from J; bases not matched to a gene: 13. Germline values: CDR1 ENHRY, CDR2 SYGVKD. The CDR3 totals 17 residues. The DNA of the CDR3 is TGTGCCATCAGTGACTCGCTTCCGGGACAGCTTAACAATGAGCAGTTCTTC. It translates to CAISDSLPGQLNNEQFF.

Here the CDR3 DNA reads TGCGCCAGCAGCCGGTCTGGGACAGCCTCTGGAAACACCATATATTTT. This codes for CASSRSGTASGNTIYF. The rearrangement links TRBV4-1 to TRBJ1-3, with 7 bases fitting TRBD1. Looked up from germline, CDR1 is MGHRA and CDR2 is YSYEKL. Trimming cost V 4 bases and J 0 bases; bases outside gene matches: 6. The CDR3 is 16 amino acids.

Here the CDR3 reads CASSQSRGGSGNTIYF. The CDR3 coding sequence is TGCGCCAGCAGTCAATCTCGGGGGGGATCTGGAAACACCATATATTTT. V usage is TRBV23-1 and J usage is TRBJ1-3; possibly TRBD1 for D (5 bases). TRBV23-1 is sorted into the ORF group, with uncertain function. V was shortened by 0 bases and J by 1 base, with 10 bases between the two germline ends. The CDR3 consists of 16 residues.

The chain has TRBV23-1 and TRBJ1-1; no firm D call. TRBV23-1 is reported as an ORF; its role is uncertain. The CDR3 loop spans 18 amino acids. The ends were cut back, 0 bases at V and 0 bases at J, with 17 bases in the middle. The CDR3 DNA follows: TGCGCCAGCAGTCAATCGAAAAGTGGCAGCTTGATGAACACTGAAGCTTTCTTT. This encodes CASSQSKSGSLMNTEAFF.

The V and J genes are TRBV18 and TRBJ2-5, with TRBD1 matching 7 bases. Germline V gives CDR1 KGHSH, CDR2 LQKENI. The J segment lost 2 bases and the V segment lost 1 base, leaving 10 bases of the junction unmatched. CDR3 size: 17 residues. The CDR3 spells CASSPQLDRVFQETQYF. For the CDR3, the DNA is TGTGCCAGCTCACCACAGTTAGACAGGGTATTTCAAGAGACCCAGTACTTC. Full variable domain (outside the CDR3, taken from reference TRBV18 and TRBJ2-5): NAGVMQNPRHLVRRRGQEARLRCSPMKGHSHVYWYRQLPEEGLKFMVYLQKENIIDESGMPKERFSAEFPKEGPSILRIQQVVRGDSAAYFCASSPQLDRVFQETQYFGPGTRLLVL.

In its sample, this clone was seen a few times. The rearrangement links TRBV4-3 to TRBJ1-1; unclear D gene. This CDR3 contains 15 residues. Deletions cut 3 bases from V and 1 base from J, with 12 bases between. Germline V gives CDR1 LGHNA, CDR2 YSLEER. The CDR3 reads CASSQAGGANTEAFF. The DNA for the CDR3 is TGCGCCAGCAGCCAGGCCGGAGGCGCGAACACTGAAGCTTTCTTT.

This clone was detected only once. The rearrangement joins TRBV11-3 to TRBJ2-5; tentative D call: TRBD1 (5 bases). CDR1 and CDR2 (germline): SGHNT, YENEEA. V was cut by 0 bases and J by 4 bases, with 18 bases left in between. The CDR3 spans 17 residues. CDR3 amino acids: CASSLDLQGLKGETQYF. The DNA for the CDR3 is TGTGCCAGCAGCTTAGATCTCCAGGGTTTAAAGGGAGAGACCCAGTACTTC. Full variable domain (missing parts from reference TRBV11-3 and TRBJ2-5): EAGVVQSPRYKIIEKKQPVAFWCNPISGHNTLYWYLQNLGQGPELLIRYENEEAVDDSQLPKDRFSAERLKGVDSTLKIQPAELGDSAVYLCASSLDLQGLKGETQYFGPGTRLLVL.

The chain uses TRBV9 and TRBJ1-1, with TRBD1 matching 8 bases. This CDR3 region has 17 residues. Germline V gene lookup returns CDR1 SGDLS and CDR2 YYNGEE. The V gene end was trimmed by 1 base and the J gene end by 0 bases; junction bases not matched to a gene: 8. The CDR3 loop reads CASSVNPSTGVNTEAFF. DNA of the CDR3: TGTGCCAGCAGCGTAAACCCCTCGACAGGGGTGAACACTGAAGCTTTCTTT.

The chain is built from TRBV4-2 and TRBJ1-2; possibly TRBD1 for D (5 bases). This CDR3 region has 14 residues. Trimming took 3 bases from V and 2 from J, leaving 10 bases between them. The germline V gene has CDR1 LGHNA and CDR2 YNFKEQ. The CDR3 nucleotides read TGTGCCAGCAGCCAGATGGGGGGGAACTATGGCTACACCTTC. This codes for CASSQMGGNYGYTF.

The chain uses TRBV7-2 and TRBJ2-1, with 8 bases identical to TRBD2. The germline gives CDR1 SGHTA, CDR2 FQGNSA. J was trimmed by 5 bases and V by 4 bases; bases with no gene match: 4. This CDR3 has 14 amino acids. CDR3 amino acids: CASSSLAGHNEQFF. CDR3 bases: TGTGCCAGCAGCTCCTTAGCGGGGCACAATGAGCAGTTCTTC.

V is TRBV19 and J is TRBJ1-2; possible D gene TRBD1, 6 bases. CDR3 length: 15 residues. V was clipped by 3 bases and J by 7 bases, with 18 bases between them. Germline loops: CDR1 LNHDA, CDR2 SQIVND (reference sequence). The chain's CDR3 is CASSIAHDRLGGYTF. The DNA of the CDR3 is TGTGCCAGTAGTATCGCCCACGACAGGCTAGGTGGCTACACCTTC.

The chain couples TRBV11-3 to TRBJ1-1; possibly TRBD1 for D (5 bases). The CDR3 is 18 residues long. Germline CDR1 reads SGHNT; CDR2 reads YENEEA. Trimming pared 2 bases from V and 0 bases from J, leaving 19 bases between. DNA of the CDR3: TGTGCCAGCAGCTTAATGATGGCCAGGGCGGAAATGAACACTGAAGCTTTCTTT. Translating it yields CASSLMMARAEMNTEAFF. The full variable domain, its missing parts supplied by reference TRBV11-3 and TRBJ1-1, is EAGVVQSPRYKIIEKKQPVAFWCNPISGHNTLYWYLQNLGQGPELLIRYENEEAVDDSQLPKDRFSAERLKGVDSTLKIQPAELGDSAVYLCASSLMMARAEMNTEAFFGQGTRLTVV.